The 9 T cell receptor beta chains reported below all come from one sample, sequenced in a study of shared clonotypes between healthy human individuals. Sequencing used immunoSEQ multiplex PCR; TCRdb keeps in-frame clones, though not all of them. This table holds roughly 1 million clones, more than 75% found once. Sequenced input: memory CD4+ T cells from PBMCs. Subset in this sample: CD45RA-negative fraction. Every receptor here comes from a man between 18 and 29 years old in good health. Some clones in this sample may be carry-over from other donors' samples.

This clone was seen repeatedly, ten times or more. This chain uses TRBV2 with TRBJ1-1; TRBD1 aligns across 10 bases. The CDR3 length is 12 residues. With V trimmed by 6 bases and J by 10 bases, 5 bases remained unmatched. CDR1 and CDR2 (germline): SNHLY, FYNNEI. CDR3 amino acids: CASRGQGFGAFF. In DNA, the CDR3 is TGTGCCAGCAGGGGACAGGGGTTCGGAGCTTTCTTT.

J is TRBJ2-6 and V is TRBV21-1; whether TRBD2, the table's D call, matches the DNA was not checked. TRBV21-1 is termed a pseudogene. This CDR3 has 13 amino acids. CDR3 sequence: CASSLEGANVLTF. Here the CDR3 DNA reads TGTGCCAGCAGCCTCGAGGGGGCCAACGTCCTGACTTTC.

This clone is a singleton in its sample. The chain uses TRBV11-2 and TRBJ1-4; D is possibly TRBD1 (6 bases). The V and J ends lost 5 bases and 5 bases respectively, with 18 bases between them. The germline gives CDR1 SGHAT, CDR2 FQNNGV. This CDR3 has 16 amino acids. Here the CDR3 reads CASSTNPGGRNEKLFF. CDR3 sequence (DNA): TGTGCCAGCAGCACCAATCCGGGGGGCCGCAATGAAAAACTGTTTTTT.

Worth noting for this clone: With a far larger clone one base away, a read error is the likely cause. This chain connects TRBV5-5 to TRBJ1-5; possible D gene TRBD1, 5 bases. CDR1 is SGHKS, CDR2 YYEKEE, per germline (reference sequence). The CDR3 is 13 amino acids. V lost 4 bases to trimming and J lost 1 base, with 6 bases between them. In nucleotides, the CDR3 is TGTGCCAGCAGCCGGGACAGCAATCAGCCCCAGCATTTT. It specifies CASSRDSNQPQHF.

This chain links TRBV5-1 with TRBJ2-5; 7 nucleotides match TRBD2. The V segment lost 5 bases and the J segment 5 bases; nucleotides outside the gene matches: 6. CDR3 length equals 13 residues. CDR1 is SGHRS and CDR2 is YFSETQ in the germline V gene. The CDR3 reads CASRRGEGETQYF. CDR3 DNA: TGCGCCAGCAGACGCGGGGAGGGGGAGACCCAGTACTTC.

The chain couples TRBV25-1 to TRBJ1-6; D is possibly TRBD1 (5 bases). V was trimmed by 6 bases and J by 7 bases, leaving 13 bases between them. CDR3 length: 14 amino acids. In germline, CDR1 is MGHDK, CDR2 SYGVNS. CDR3 region: CASRTGTENSPLHF. In nucleotides, the CDR3 is TGTGCCAGCAGGACCGGGACCGAGAATTCACCCCTCCACTTT.

J is TRBJ1-2 and V is TRBV5-6; TRBD1 agrees at 8 bases. Germline CDR1 reads SGHDT; CDR2 reads YYEEEE. This CDR3 is built from 14 residues. The trim removed 4 bases at V and 6 bases at J, leaving 8 bases unmatched. This CDR3 is CASSTDRGRDGYTF. The CDR3, as DNA: TGTGCCAGCAGCACTGACAGGGGTCGCGATGGCTACACCTTC.

V usage is TRBV5-1 and J usage is TRBJ2-1; 12 nucleotides align to TRBD2. The J segment lost 6 bases and the V segment lost 4 bases, leaving 2 bases of the junction unmatched. The CDR3 extends over 14 amino acids. Germline V gives CDR1 SGHRS, CDR2 YFSETQ. Here the CDR3 reads CASSGLAGLNEQFF. The CDR3 coding sequence is TGCGCCAGCAGCGGACTAGCGGGACTCAATGAGCAGTTCTTC.

The V gene is TRBV19, the J gene TRBJ2-7; TRBD1 matches at 7 bases. CDR1 is LNHDA, CDR2 SQIVND, per germline (reference sequence). The junction had 7 bases not matched to a gene; V was cut back by 5 bases and J by 3 bases. This CDR3 comprises 14 residues. This chain's CDR3 is CASSPRYRGYEQYF. The CDR3 DNA sequence: TGTGCCAGTAGTCCGCGTTACAGGGGCTACGAGCAGTACTTC.